This T cell receptor gamma chain was profiled in a study of gamma-delta chains in newborns, infants, children. Study overall: Microbial exposure reportedly drives polyclonal innate γδ T cell expansion after birth.

This CDR3 has 12 residues. Germline CDR1 is VTNTFY and CDR2 is YDVSTARD (reference sequence). With CATT, TCRdb re-called clones from the reads. The table lists roughly 870 gamma-chain clones, 2% to 2.5% of them singletons, with around 25% in the top ten. On this clone itself: A far larger clone is one base from this, pointing to a likely read error.

This sequence was found in a child who was a newborn, infant or young child, either healthy, febrile or measles-vaccinated (not recorded which). The sample taken for sequencing was blood. V is TRGV3 and J is TRGJ1 or TRGJ2. CDR3 sequence (DNA): TGTGCCGCCTGGGACAGGCGCGGTAAGAAACTCTTT. Translation gives CAAWDRRGKKLF.